This T cell receptor beta chain was captured by sequencing in a study of blood T cell repertoires in COVID-19. The assay was immunoSEQ multiplex PCR, and TCRdb's table has in-frame clones only and misses some. The table lists roughly 130,000 clones, less than 85% of them singletons. Per germline, CDR1 SGHRS and CDR2 YFSETQ. This CDR3 contains 16 residues. J lost 5 bases, V lost 0 bases, and 8 bases had no gene match. Sequenced material: peripheral blood. The receptor was isolated from a woman aged 60 to 75 with acute or convalescent COVID-19. The chain carries TRBV5-1 and TRBJ1-1; 9 nucleotides agree with TRBD1. The CDR3 region is CASSLDPLDRGTEAFF. The CDR3 nucleotides are TGCGCCAGCAGCTTGGACCCTCTGGACAGGGGAACTGAAGCTTTCTTT.